Listed below are T cell receptor beta chains from one sample, sequenced in a study of shared T cell receptors in the human thymus. Here immunoSEQ multiplex PCR was the method, and the copy in TCRdb shows in-frame clones only, minus some. Here the sample spans 700,000 or so clones, approximately 83% being singletons. The same data also contributed to another study, on human thymus T cells.

The sample taken for sequencing was thymocytes. All receptors come from a girl in the first two years of life with a congenital heart defect. Each CDR3 is given with its conserved first and last residue. D genes are given only for firm matches. The size field is filled for only some rows; it gives once, few, many or a size class.

TRBV10-3	TRBD1	.	TRBJ2-7	CAISGQGPSYEQYF	TGTGCCATCAGCGGACAGGGCCCTTCCTACGAGCAGTACTTC
TRBV5-1	.	.	TRBJ1-1	CASSLIGAGTEAFF	TGCGCCAGCAGCTTGATAGGGGCAGGCACTGAAGCTTTCTTT
TRBV18	TRBD2	.	TRBJ2-3	CASSPPGGTTDTQYF	TGTGCCAGCTCACCCCCGGGAGGGACGACAGATACGCAGTATTTT
TRBV10-3	TRBD2	.	TRBJ2-7	CAISVLLRLAGGISYEQYF	TGTGCCATCAGCGTCCTTCTAAGACTAGCGGGAGGTATCTCCTACGAGCAGTACTTC
TRBV14	TRBD1	.	TRBJ1-6	CASSQVRSGQGWALHF	TGTGCCAGCAGCCAAGTGAGATCGGGACAGGGTTGGGCCCTCCACTTT
TRBV5-1	.	.	TRBJ2-1	CASSLGQATYNEQFF	TGCGCCAGCAGCTTGGGGCAGGCGACCTACAATGAGCAGTTCTTC
TRBV11-2	.	.	TRBJ2-7	CASSLAREQSVSYEQYF	TGTGCCAGCAGCTTAGCGCGAGAACAGTCCGTCTCCTACGAGCAGTACTTC
TRBV6-5	.	.	TRBJ1-5	CASSRGRRNQPQHF	TGTGCCAGCAGTCGCGGGAGGCGCAATCAGCCCCAGCATTTT
TRBV7-9	TRBD2	.	TRBJ2-3	CASSLTSGATDTQYF	TGTGCCAGCAGCTTGACTAGCGGAGCCACAGATACGCAGTATTTT
TRBV29-1	.	.	TRBJ1-1	CSVEADHERAFF	TGCAGCGTTGAAGCAGATCATGAACGAGCTTTCTTT
TRBV7-9	.	once	TRBJ1-1	CASSLASGVEAFF	TGTGCCAGCAGCTTAGCTTCAGGCGTTGAAGCTTTCTTT
TRBV29-1	TRBD2	.	TRBJ2-1	CSVELRGDPYNEQFF	TGCAGCGTTGAACTGCGGGGGGACCCCTACAATGAGCAGTTCTTC
TRBV19	.	.	TRBJ2-7	CASSIQMTAPGMSSYEQYF	TGTGCCAGTAGTATACAGATGACTGCCCCTGGTATGAGCTCCTACGAGCAGTACTTC
TRBV15	TRBD1	.	TRBJ1-5	CATSRSRDRADQPQHF	TGTGCCACCAGCAGGTCCCGGGACAGGGCTGACCAGCCCCAGCATTTT
TRBV6-1	TRBD1	.	TRBJ1-1	CASSSRDRREFF	TGTGCCAGCAGTTCCCGGGACAGGAGAGAATTCTTT
TRBV10-3	TRBD1	.	TRBJ1-2	CAIKPGQSGYTF	TGTGCCATCAAGCCGGGACAGAGTGGCTACACCTTC
TRBV7-9	.	.	TRBJ2-1	CASSLGLAPNEQFF	TGTGCCAGCAGCTTAGGCCTAGCGCCCAATGAGCAGTTCTTC
TRBV4-1	TRBD1	.	TRBJ1-1	CASSQVGGARTGKNTEAFF	TGCGCCAGCAGCCAAGTGGGGGGTGCCCGGACAGGGAAGAACACTGAAGCTTTCTTT
TRBV5-1	.	.	TRBJ2-7	CASSLQGSSYEQYF	TGCGCCAGCAGCTTGCAGGGCAGCTCCTACGAGCAGTACTTC
TRBV7-9	.	few	TRBJ2-3	CASSLPDGELGTDTQYF	TGTGCCAGCAGCTTACCAGACGGGGAGCTGGGGACAGATACGCAGTATTTT
TRBV6-6	.	.	TRBJ1-1	CASRPTVNTEAFF	TGTGCCAGCAGGCCTACAGTGAACACTGAAGCTTTCTTT
TRBV6-6	.	.	TRBJ1-4	CASSSQGPGEKLFF	TGTGCCAGCAGTTCCCAGGGGCCAGGTGAAAAACTGTTTTTT
TRBV5-1	.	.	TRBJ2-7	CASSLGGTDNSYEQYF	TGCGCCAGCAGCCTGGGCGGGACAGACAATAGCTACGAGCAGTACTTC
TRBV7-9	.	.	TRBJ1-1	CASSMPTGHTEAFF	TGTGCCAGCAGCATGCCGACAGGCCACACTGAAGCTTTCTTT
TRBV29-1	TRBD1	.	TRBJ1-1	CSTDRGTEAFF	TGCAGCACTGACAGGGGCACTGAAGCTTTCTTT
TRBV11-2	.	.	TRBJ1-2	CASRSQAGRGGYTF	TGTGCCAGCAGGTCTCAGGCGGGACGCGGTGGCTACACCTTC
TRBV15	.	.	TRBJ1-5	CATSRDYQVASATGNQPQHF	TGTGCCACCAGCAGAGATTATCAGGTGGCCTCGGCGACAGGAAATCAGCCCCAGCATTTT
TRBV5-6	.	.	TRBJ1-6	CASRNTRVYNSPLHF	TGTGCCAGCAGGAATACCAGGGTTTATAATTCACCCCTCCACTTT
TRBV5-6	.	.	TRBJ1-2	CASSLNWRGYTF	TGTGCCAGCAGCTTGAATTGGAGAGGCTACACCTTC
TRBV9	.	.	TRBJ1-1	CASSVVGKNTEAFF	TGTGCCAGCAGCGTAGTGGGCAAAAACACTGAAGCTTTCTTT
TRBV6-4	TRBD2	.	TRBJ2-1	CASSGRPGVAGYNEQFF	TGTGCCAGCAGTGGTCGGCCCGGGGTAGCGGGGTACAATGAGCAGTTCTTC
TRBV11-1	TRBD2	.	TRBJ2-7	CASSQSGGPSYEQYF	TGTGCCAGCAGCCAGAGCGGGGGGCCTTCCTACGAGCAGTACTTC
TRBV19	.	.	TRBJ1-5	CASSRTERPPKGPQHF	TGTGCCAGTAGTAGAACCGAGCGGCCTCCAAAAGGGCCCCAGCATTTT
TRBV5-1	TRBD1	.	TRBJ1-2	CASSPSYGQGVKWDGYTF	TGCGCCAGCAGCCCCTCGTACGGACAGGGGGTAAAGTGGGATGGCTACACCTTC
TRBV27	.	.	TRBJ1-2	CASRIYAGAYGYTF	TGTGCCAGCAGGATTTACGCAGGGGCCTATGGCTACACCTTC
TRBV14	TRBD2	.	TRBJ2-2	CASSQDGRRLGTSGVGELFF	TGTGCCAGCAGCCAAGATGGCCGAAGACTAGGGACTAGCGGGGTCGGGGAGCTGTTTTTT
TRBV7-2	.	once	TRBJ2-1	CASSPKSQGRLDEQFF	TGTGCCAGCAGCCCGAAAAGCCAGGGAAGGTTGGATGAGCAGTTCTTC
TRBV29-1	.	.	TRBJ2-2	CSVTGRVASDSGELFF	TGCAGCGTTACGGGGAGAGTAGCTTCTGATTCCGGGGAGCTGTTTTTT
TRBV10-3	.	.	TRBJ1-1	CAISESADSLNTEAFF	TGTGCCATCAGTGAATCGGCAGACAGCCTGAACACTGAAGCTTTCTTT
TRBV6-5	TRBD2	.	TRBJ2-1	CASGAGGAQFNEQFF	TGTGCCAGTGGGGCGGGAGGGGCGCAGTTCAATGAGCAGTTCTTC
TRBV30	.	.	TRBJ1-5	CAWSVETRGGQPQHF	TGTGCCTGGAGTGTCGAGACTCGAGGGGGTCAGCCCCAGCATTTT
TRBV4-3	TRBD1	.	TRBJ2-3	CASSQSGSDRGGDTQYF	TGCGCCAGCAGCCAAAGCGGGTCGGACAGGGGAGGAGATACGCAGTATTTT
TRBV19	.	.	TRBJ2-1	CASSIKSSSYNEQFF	TGTGCCAGTAGTATAAAGTCCAGCTCCTACAATGAGCAGTTCTTC
TRBV4-1	.	.	TRBJ2-7	CASSQGLDWGRGRTYEQYF	TGCGCCAGCAGCCAAGGGTTGGATTGGGGAAGGGGAAGGACCTACGAGCAGTACTTC
TRBV19	TRBD1	.	TRBJ1-5	CASSRPGGLSNQPQHF	TGTGCCAGTAGTCGGCCAGGGGGCTTGAGCAATCAGCCCCAGCATTTT
TRBV27	TRBD1	.	TRBJ2-3	CASSFGQGRHTDTQYF	TGTGCCAGCAGTTTCGGACAGGGCCGACACACAGATACGCAGTATTTT
TRBV18	TRBD1	.	TRBJ2-7	CASSPPSGSGQGAYEQYF	TGTGCCAGCTCACCACCGTCAGGATCCGGCCAGGGGGCTTACGAGCAGTACTTC
TRBV28	.	.	TRBJ2-7	CASSLCTDGKPYEQYF	TGTGCCAGCAGTTTATGCACGGACGGGAAGCCCTACGAGCAGTACTTC
TRBV28	.	.	TRBJ2-3	CASSGGTPNTDTQYF	TGTGCCAGCAGTGGGGGGACTCCTAACACAGATACGCAGTATTTT
TRBV7-2	.	.	TRBJ2-7	CASSLVVGATQSSYEQYF	TGTGCCAGCAGCTTAGTCGTGGGGGCAACTCAAAGCTCCTACGAGCAGTACTTC